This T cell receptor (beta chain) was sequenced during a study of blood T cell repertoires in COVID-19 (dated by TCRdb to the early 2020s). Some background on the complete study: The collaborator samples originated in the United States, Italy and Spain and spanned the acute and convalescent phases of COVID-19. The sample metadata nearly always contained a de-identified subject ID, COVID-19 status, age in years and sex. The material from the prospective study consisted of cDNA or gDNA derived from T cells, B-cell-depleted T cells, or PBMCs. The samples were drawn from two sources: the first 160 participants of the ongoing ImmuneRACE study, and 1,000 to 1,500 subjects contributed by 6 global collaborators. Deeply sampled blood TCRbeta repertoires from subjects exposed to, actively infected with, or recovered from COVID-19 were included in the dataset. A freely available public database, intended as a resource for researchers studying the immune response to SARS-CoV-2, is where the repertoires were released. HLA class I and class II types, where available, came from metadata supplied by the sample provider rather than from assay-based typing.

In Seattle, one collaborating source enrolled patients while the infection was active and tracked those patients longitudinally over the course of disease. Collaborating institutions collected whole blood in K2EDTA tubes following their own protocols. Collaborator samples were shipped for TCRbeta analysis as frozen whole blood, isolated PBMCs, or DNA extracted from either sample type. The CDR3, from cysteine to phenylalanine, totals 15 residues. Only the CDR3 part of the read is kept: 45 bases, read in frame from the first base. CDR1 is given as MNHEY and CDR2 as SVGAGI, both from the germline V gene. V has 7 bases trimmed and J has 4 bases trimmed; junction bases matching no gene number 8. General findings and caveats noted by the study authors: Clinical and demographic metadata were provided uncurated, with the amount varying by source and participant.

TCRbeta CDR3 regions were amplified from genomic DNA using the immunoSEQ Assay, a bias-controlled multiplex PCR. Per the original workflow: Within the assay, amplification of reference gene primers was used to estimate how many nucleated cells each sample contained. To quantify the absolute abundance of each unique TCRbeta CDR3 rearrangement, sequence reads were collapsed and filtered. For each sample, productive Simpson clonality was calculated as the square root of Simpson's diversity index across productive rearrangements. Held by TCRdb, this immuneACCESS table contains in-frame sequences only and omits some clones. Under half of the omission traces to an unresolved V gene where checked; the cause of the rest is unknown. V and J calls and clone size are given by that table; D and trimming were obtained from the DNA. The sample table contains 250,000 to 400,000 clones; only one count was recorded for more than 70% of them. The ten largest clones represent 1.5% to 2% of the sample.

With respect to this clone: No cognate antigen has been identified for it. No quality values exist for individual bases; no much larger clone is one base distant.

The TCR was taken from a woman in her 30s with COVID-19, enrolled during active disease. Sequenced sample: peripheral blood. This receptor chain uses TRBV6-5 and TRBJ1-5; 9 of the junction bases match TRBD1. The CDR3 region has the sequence CASKTDRGENQPQHF. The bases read TGTGCCAGCAAAACCGACAGGGGGGAAAATCAGCCCCAGCATTTT.